The 4 T cell receptor beta chains below come from one sample, sequenced in a study of T cell responses to AZD1222 COVID-19 vaccine. Profiling relied on immunoSEQ multiplex PCR, and the TCRdb table lists in-frame clones only, not all of them. The sample yields tens of thousands of clones, 70% to 90% seen once. Sequencing was performed on peripheral blood, taken on day 0 of AZD1222 vaccination. These receptors were obtained from an adult in good health.

The chain recombines TRBV2 with TRBJ1-5; possibly TRBD1 for D (5 bases). Per germline, CDR1 SNHLY and CDR2 FYNNEI. The CDR3 runs to 15 residues. The V end lost 3 bases, the J end lost 4 bases, and 13 bases lay between the germline ends. CDR3 region: CASSEEQVRNQPQHF. CDR3 nucleotides: TGTGCCAGCAGTGAGGAACAGGTCCGTAATCAGCCCCAGCATTTT.

CDR3 in amino acids: CASSAQGRAAEAFF. CDR3 nucleotides: TGTGCCAGCAGCGCTCAGGGAAGAGCGGCTGAAGCTTTCTTT. The rearrangement joins TRBV9 to TRBJ1-1, with D possibly TRBD1 on 5 matching bases. V lost 3 bases and J 6 bases, leaving 15 bases between the germline ends. Germline V gene lookup returns CDR1 SGDLS and CDR2 YYNGEE. The CDR3 totals 14 residues.

This chain joins TRBV15 and TRBJ2-1, with D perhaps matching TRBD1 (6 bases). CDR1 and CDR2 (germline): LNHNV, YYDKDF (reference sequence). This CDR3 is 14 amino acids long. V lost 0 bases to trimming and J lost 6 bases, with 9 bases between them. The chain's CDR3 is CATSRDRGGNEQFF. In DNA form, the CDR3 reads TGTGCCACCAGCAGAGACAGGGGTGGCAATGAGCAGTTCTTC.

In its sample, this clone ranks as large. The CDR3 protein is CASSHGQPGRAFF. The CDR3, as DNA: TGCGCCAGCAGCCACGGACAGCCCGGTAGGGCTTTCTTT. The V and J genes are TRBV5-1 and TRBJ1-1; TRBD1 might be the D (6 bases). The CDR3 is 13 amino acids. V gave up 4 bases and J gave up 11 bases, with 18 bases separating them. Germline V gene lookup returns CDR1 SGHRS and CDR2 YFSETQ.